The clone carrying this T cell receptor (beta chain) occurred a few times. The data were obtained in a study of T cells in Graves' hyperthyroidism and ophthalmopathy. Germline CDR1 is LNHDA and CDR2 is SQIVND (reference sequence). V was trimmed by 5 bases and J by 6 bases, leaving 21 bases between them. CDR3 size: 16 residues. There were TCR beta CDR3 regions amplified from RNA transcripts. HTBI primers were the set used in a first-round RT-PCR of the TCR CDR3. Each CDR3 protein is one row after TCRdb ran MiXCR on the multiplex PCR reads. The sample holds 550,000 to 800,000 distinct CDR3 sequences; roughly 17% are singletons and the top ten take around 15%.

The rearrangement links TRBV19 to TRBJ2-3; D is perhaps TRBD1 (6 bases). Sequencing input: blood. This receptor was taken from a man between 45 and 60 years old with Graves' hyperthyroidism. CDR3 DNA: TGTGCCAGTAGTCCGGACAGTTTGGTTGGTCTCGATACGCAGTATTTT. As protein: CASSPDSLVGLDTQYF.